The next 15 T cell receptor beta chains were all read from a single sample in a study of CD8+ T cells in alopecia areata. It was cDNA, reverse transcribed from extracted RNA, that served as the sequencing template. Clones were sequenced by immunoSEQ multiplex PCR, and TCRdb holds only the in-frame ones, with some missing. The data contain 200,000 to 250,000 clones, more than 55% of them seen just once; the ten biggest clones take up 0.95% to 1.5%. Treatment specified: oral pan-JAK inhibitor, 5-10 mg twice daily. This sample comprised CD4+ T cells sorted from blood, obtained at approximately week 45, from a patient treated with tofacitinib. The source of these receptors is a human donor with alopecia areata.

The CDR3 DNA reads TGTGCCAGCAGCGCCGGGACAGTAAATTCACCCCTCCACTTT. This codes for CASSAGTVNSPLHF. V and J are TRBV7-3 and TRBJ1-6, with 7 bases lining up with TRBD1. V lost 5 bases to trimming and J lost 7 bases; unmatched junction nucleotides: 5. The CDR3 totals 14 residues. CDR1 and CDR2 (germline): SGHTA, FQGTGA.

In this sample, this clone turned up once. Other nucleotide sequences in the sample specify the same CDR3. The chain has TRBV5-1 and TRBJ2-3; D call uncertain. The V gene lost 0 bases and the J gene lost 0 bases, with 2 bases spanning the gap. The length of the CDR3 is 13 residues. CDR1 SGHRS and CDR2 YFSETQ come from the germline V gene. CDR3 in amino acids: CASSLDSTDTQYF. DNA of the CDR3: TGCGCCAGCAGCTTGGACAGCACAGATACGCAGTATTTT.

V is TRBV19 and J is TRBJ1-5, with 7 bases matching TRBD1. The CDR3 loop spans 14 amino acids. CDR1 and CDR2 (germline): LNHDA, SQIVND (reference sequence). The ends lost 4 bases at V and 4 bases at J; junction bases unmatched: 4. The CDR3 coding sequence is TGTGCCAGTAGTAGGGCCAGGGGGAATCAGCCCCAGCATTTT. This codes for CASSRARGNQPQHF.

This clone was observed a few times. The chain employs TRBV2 and TRBJ1-2; 8 positions match TRBD1. The CDR3 contains 13 residues. Germline CDR1 and CDR2: SNHLY and FYNNEI. The ends lost 6 bases at V and 4 bases at J; junction bases unmatched: 4. CDR3 DNA: TGTGCCAGCAGGACAGGGGCCGTCTATGGCTACACCTTC. Its translation is CASRTGAVYGYTF.

This clone was observed a few times. V usage is TRBV9 and J usage is TRBJ1-2; possible D gene TRBD1, 6 bases. The germline gives CDR1 SGDLS, CDR2 YYNGEE. Trimming pared 2 bases from V and 0 bases from J, leaving 8 bases between. This CDR3 spans 14 amino acids. The CDR3 nucleotides are TGTGCCAGCAGCGTTCAGGGGTCTAACTATGGCTACACCTTC. Translated, it gives CASSVQGSNYGYTF.

The chain recombines TRBV29-1 with TRBJ2-1; TRBD2 is a possible D gene (6 bases). CDR1 SQVTM and CDR2 ANQGSEA come from the germline V gene. The CDR3 is made up of 17 amino acids. The V and J ends lost 3 bases and 0 bases respectively, with 18 bases between them. Written as DNA, the CDR3 is TGCAGCGTTGAGCGTTACGGTGGAGGGAGCTCCTACAATGAGCAGTTCTTC. Its protein is CSVERYGGGSSYNEQFF.

The CDR3 region has the DNA TGTGCCAGCACCGATCCAGGGACAGGAGGCATTCAGTACTTC. Translation gives CASTDPGTGGIQYF. V and J are TRBV6-6 and TRBJ2-4; 8 nucleotides line up with TRBD1. The CDR3 is 14 residues long. V was clipped by 7 bases and J by 9 bases; unmatched bases: 11. Germline V gene sequence: CDR1 MNHNY, CDR2 SVGAGI (reference sequence).

The CDR3 DNA sequence: TGTGCCAGCAGTCCTAATCCGGGACAGGCGATCAATCAGCCCCAGCATTTT. Its protein product is CASSPNPGQAINQPQHF. V is TRBV28 and J is TRBJ1-5; 8 nucleotides agree with TRBD1. CDR1 is MDHEN and CDR2 is SYDVKM in the germline V gene. CDR3 length: 17 residues. V shed 5 bases and J 3 bases; nucleotides not matched to a gene: 12.

The rearrangement uses TRBV29-1 and TRBJ1-2; D is ambiguous. CDR1 and CDR2 from the germline V gene are SQVTM and ANQGSEA. The CDR3 has 11 residues. V lost 7 bases to trimming and J lost 3 bases, with 9 bases between them. As DNA, the CDR3 is TGCAGCGCACAGCGGGACTATGGCTACACCTTC. Translated: CSAQRDYGYTF.

This chain uses TRBV7-2 with TRBJ1-6, with unresolved D. V shed 1 base and J shed 9 bases, with 10 bases lying between them. The germline V gene encodes CDR1 SGHTA and CDR2 FQGNSA. The CDR3 totals 14 residues. CDR3 residues: CASSLVAIISPLHF. The CDR3 coding sequence is TGTGCCAGCAGCTTAGTGGCAATAATTTCACCCCTCCACTTT. The whole variable domain, remainder taken from reference TRBV7-2 and TRBJ1-6, is GAGVSQSPSNKVTEKGKDVELRCDPISGHTALYWYRQSLGQGLEFLIYFQGNSAPDKSGLPSDRFSAERTGGSVSTLTIQRTQQEDSAVYLCASSLVAIISPLHFGNGTRLTVT.

This chain uses TRBV5-1 with TRBJ2-3; D is uncertain. The V gene lost 4 bases and the J gene lost 2 bases, with 5 bases spanning the gap. The CDR3 contains 12 residues. Looked up from germline, CDR1 is SGHRS and CDR2 is YFSETQ. For the CDR3, the DNA is TGCGCCAGCAGCATAAACACAGATACGCAGTATTTT. This gives the protein CASSINTDTQYF.

This clone has a handful of counts. The chain joins TRBV29-1 to TRBJ2-7; D is perhaps TRBD1 or TRBD2 (6 bases each). Deletions cut 1 base from V and 4 bases from J, with 11 bases between. The CDR3 loop spans 13 amino acids. CDR1 and CDR2 (germline): SQVTM, ANQGSEA. The CDR3 DNA reads TGCAGCGTTGAAGCCAGGGGAGGTTACGAGCAGTACTTC. This translates into CSVEARGGYEQYF.

The J gene is TRBJ2-3, the V gene TRBV2; D is uncertain. Trimming left V 4 bases short and J 4 bases short, with 9 bases between. The CDR3 is made up of 13 amino acids. Germline loops: CDR1 SNHLY, CDR2 FYNNEI. For the CDR3, the DNA is TGTGCCAGCAGTGCAGCCCCGTCAGATACGCAGTATTTT. This translates into CASSAAPSDTQYF. The full variable domain, rest sourced from reference TRBV2 and TRBJ2-3, is EPEVTQTPSHQVTQMGQEVILRCVPISNHLYFYWYRQILGQKVEFLVSFYNNEISEKSEIFDDQFSVERPDGSNFTLKIRSTKLEDSAMYFCASSAAPSDTQYFGPGTRLTVL.

This CDR3 reads CASSPGTPSALHF. In nucleotides, the CDR3 is TGTGCCAGCTCCCCCGGGACCCCTTCCGCCCTCCACTTT. The chain employs TRBV18 and TRBJ1-6; weak D call: TRBD1 (5 bases). The CDR3 has 13 amino acids. Per the germline V gene, CDR1 is KGHSH and CDR2 is LQKENI. With 6 bases removed from V and 14 bases from J, the gap between germline ends came to 17 bases. Drawing the rest from reference TRBV18 and TRBJ1-6, the complete variable domain is NAGVMQNPRHLVRRRGQEARLRCSPMKGHSHVYWYRQLPEEGLKFMVYLQKENIIDESGMPKERFSAEFPKEGPSILRIQQVVRGDSAAYFCASSPGTPSALHFGNGTRLTVT.

V gene TRBV6-6 combines with J gene TRBJ1-2; no clear D gene. CDR1 is MNHNY, CDR2 SVGAGI, per germline (reference sequence). V dropped 4 bases and J dropped 2 bases, with 5 bases sitting between them. The CDR3 has 12 residues. The CDR3 spells CASSFDNYGYTF. The CDR3 DNA reads as TGTGCCAGCAGTTTCGACAACTATGGCTACACCTTC.